This TCR beta chain was identified in a study of shared clonotypes between healthy human individuals. Whole-study findings and limits: The study drew on few donors, limiting represented genetic and exposure-history diversity.

This CDR3 is built from 16 residues. V lost 4 bases, J lost 0 bases, and 2 bases stayed unmatched. Germline values: CDR1 MNHEY, CDR2 SMNVEV (reference sequence). Positively selected for CCR7, the CD45RO-negative cells used as naive CD8 cells excluded terminally differentiated effector memory CD45RA+ cells. Approximately 200 ng DNA, 30,000 or so T cell genomes, went into each sorted-subset replicate PCR. Assay: immunoSEQ multiplex PCR; the TCRdb copy retains only in-frame clones and omits some. Among more than 550,000 clones listed, about 92% were seen once. Of note for this clone: Its antigen remains unknown.

Sequenced sample: naive CD8+ T cells sorted from blood. The chain combines TRBV27 with TRBJ2-1, with 11 positions matching TRBD1. This TCR came from a man between 25 and 39 years old in good health. The CDR3 sequence is CASSSGQGASYNEQFF. CDR3 bases: TGTGCCAGCAGTTCCGGACAGGGGGCCTCCTACAATGAGCAGTTCTTC.